Detailed here is one T cell receptor beta chain. TCR beta CDR3 regions were amplified from RNA transcripts. The HTBI primer set was used in a first-round RT-PCR of the TCR CDR3. TCRdb re-analysed the multiplex PCR reads in MiXCR, keeping a single row per CDR3 protein. The sample holds fewer than 450,000 distinct CDR3 sequences, roughly 15% seen once. This specimen belongs to a study of T cells in Graves' hyperthyroidism and ophthalmopathy. The PBMCs had their origin in approximately 10 ml of fresh peripheral blood. Sequenced input: blood. The sequence was obtained from a woman in her 30s with Graves' hyperthyroidism that later progressed to Graves' ophthalmopathy.

DNA for the CDR3: TGTGCCAGCAGCTACCAAGCCCGAGGACACAGAGGGCTCCGATACGAGCAGTACTTC. Amino acid sequence: CASSYQARGHRGLRYEQYF. This rearrangement joins TRBV28 to TRBJ2-7; the D gene could be TRBD1 or TRBD2 (5 bases each). The CDR3 is made up of 19 amino acids. CDR1 and CDR2 from the germline V gene are MDHEN and SYDVKM. V was clipped by 6 bases and J by 4 bases, with 31 bases between them. The variable domain in full, with the rest retrieved from reference TRBV28 and TRBJ2-7, is DVKVTQSSRYLVKRTGEKVFLECVQDMDHENMFWYRQDPGLGLRLIYFSYDVKMKEKGDIPEGYSVSREKKERFSLILESASTNQTSMYLCASSYQARGHRGLRYEQYFGPGTRLTVT.